This T cell receptor beta chain was documented in a study of radiation and T cells in renal cell carcinoma. Study in general: Nephrectomy followed 15 Gy stereotactic body radiation by 4 weeks. Study conclusions and caveats: From baseline, blood top tumor clonotypes peaked at 2 weeks post-radiation. Pretreatment tumor biopsies were lacking, so baseline clonotypes are unknown.

On this clone itself: Its antigen remains unidentified.

The time point was: blood 2 weeks post-SBRT. Stated treatment: 15 Gy SBRT to primary tumor, nephrectomy 4 weeks later. Profiled with immunoSEQ multiplex PCR; TCRdb holds only in-frame clones, not every one. Among roughly 130,000 clones listed, 88% were seen once. The CDR3 has 12 residues. The V and J ends lost 4 bases and 9 bases respectively, with 10 bases between them. CDR1 MDHEN and CDR2 SYDVKM come from the germline V gene. This sequence joins TRBV28 and TRBJ1-5; D gene ambiguous. The sample was blood, taken from a patient whose treatment included radiotherapy and nephrectomy. The receptor was derived from a woman between 65 and 79 years old with renal cell carcinoma. For the CDR3, the DNA is TGTGCCAGCAGTTCGGGATTCCGGCCCCAGCATTTT. Its protein product is CASSSGFRPQHF.